This T cell receptor (beta chain) emerged from a study of shared clonotypes between healthy human individuals. Method: immunoSEQ multiplex PCR; TCRdb's copy keeps in-frame clones and lacks some. Among around 1,000,000 clones listed, roughly 80% were seen once. The germline V gene has CDR1 SGHAT and CDR2 FQNNGV. There are 16 residues in the CDR3. V lost 4 bases to trimming and J lost 0 bases, with 10 bases between them. The specimen sequenced was memory CD4+ T cells from PBMCs. As to subset: CD45RA-negative fraction. This TCR derives from a man between 18 and 29 years old in good health. Some clones in this sample may be carry-over from other donors' samples. J is TRBJ2-6 and V is TRBV11-2, with D perhaps matching TRBD1 or TRBD2 (5 bases each). The CDR3 here is CASSSGRFSGANVLTF. The CDR3, as DNA: TGTGCCAGCAGCTCGGGACGGTTCTCTGGGGCCAACGTCCTGACTTTC.